In this sample, the clone carrying this T cell receptor (beta chain) turned up a few times. Its specificity is unknown. The data derive from a study of T cell responses to AZD1222 COVID-19 vaccine. Study-wide points: Only five to seven individuals given AZD1222 were seropositive at baseline. The study sampled repertoires only after the peak T cell response.

Clones were sequenced by immunoSEQ multiplex PCR, and TCRdb holds only the in-frame ones, with some missing. The repertoire has about 140,000 clones, 70% to 90% of them found once; the top ten carry around 5%. V was clipped by 3 bases and J by 7 bases; unmatched bases: 9. This CDR3 region has 15 residues. Germline lookup yields CDR1 MRHNA and CDR2 SNTAGT. The sample here was peripheral blood, taken on day 0 of AZD1222 vaccination. The chain recombines TRBV6-4 with TRBJ2-1; 7 nucleotides align to TRBD1. This clonotype originated in an adult in good health. The CDR3 region has the DNA TGTGCCAGCAGTGAACGACAGGGTGATGGGAATGAGCAGTTCTTC. Translating it yields CASSERQGDGNEQFF.